This T cell receptor (beta chain) originates from a study of beta chain features in type 1 diabetes. General study points: In every one of the four CD4+ subsets, TCRB CDR3s were moderately but significantly shorter in Type 1 diabetes patients.

Every bit of the isolated RNA underwent reverse transcription, so sequencing read expressed TCRB transcripts. Some clones are missing from TCRdb's copy, which holds only in-frame ones; the method was immunoSEQ multiplex PCR. Among 300,000 to 400,000 clones listed, over 8.5% were seen once. With regard to this clone: Its antigen is currently unknown.

V lost 1 base to trimming and J lost 9 bases; unmatched junction nucleotides: 2. CDR3 size: 12 residues. Germline CDR1 and CDR2: SQVTM and ANQGSEA. The chain uses TRBV29-1 and TRBJ2-1; 8 nucleotides line up with TRBD1. The sequence was collected from a man between 25 and 39 years old with type 1 diabetes. The sample was central memory CD4+ T cells from blood. CDR3 coding DNA: TGCAGCGTTGAAGTGACAGGGGTTGAGCAGTTCTTC. It codes for CSVEVTGVEQFF.